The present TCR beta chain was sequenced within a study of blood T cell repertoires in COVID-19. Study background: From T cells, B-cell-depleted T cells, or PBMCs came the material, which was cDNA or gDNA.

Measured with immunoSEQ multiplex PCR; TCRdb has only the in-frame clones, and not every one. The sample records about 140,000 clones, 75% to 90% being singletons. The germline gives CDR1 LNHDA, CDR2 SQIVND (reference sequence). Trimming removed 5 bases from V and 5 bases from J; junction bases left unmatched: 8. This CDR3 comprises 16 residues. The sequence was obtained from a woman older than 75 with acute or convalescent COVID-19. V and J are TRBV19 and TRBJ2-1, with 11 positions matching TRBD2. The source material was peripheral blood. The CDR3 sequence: CASSVLSGGGHNEQFF. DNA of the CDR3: TGTGCCAGTAGTGTACTTAGCGGGGGGGGTCACAATGAGCAGTTCTTC.